Following are 8 T cell receptor beta chains from one sample sequenced in a study of cytomegalovirus exposure and HLA in healthy donors. The method was immunoSEQ multiplex PCR; TCRdb's version includes in-frame clones alone and lacks a portion of them. Of under 65,000 clones listed, roughly 90% were seen once; the top ten hold roughly 8.4%. The source material was PBMCs. Receptors originate from a woman younger than 35 in good health and CMV-seropositive.

The chain links TRBV14 to TRBJ1-1; D gene uncertain. The germline CDR1 and CDR2 sequences are SGHDN and FVKESK. This CDR3 region has 17 residues. Trimming removed 0 bases at V and 2 bases at J, with 16 bases between. CDR3 sequence reads: CASSQDLGNRINTEAFF. As DNA, the CDR3 is TGTGCCAGCAGCCAAGATCTTGGTAACAGAATAAACACTGAAGCTTTCTTT.

This sequence joins TRBV5-1 and TRBJ2-1; 11 bases agree with TRBD2. The J segment lost 13 bases and the V segment lost 4 bases, leaving 16 bases of the junction unmatched. The germline V gene has CDR1 SGHRS and CDR2 YFSETQ. The CDR3 has 16 residues. CDR3 nucleotides: TGCGCCAGCAGCGAAAGGGGACTAGTAGCGGGGGGGCAACAGTTCTTC. Its translation is CASSERGLVAGGQQFF.

The chain recombines TRBV6-1 with TRBJ2-1; 9 nucleotides line up with TRBD1. Germline V gene data show CDR1 as MNHNS and CDR2 as SASEGT. V gave up 2 bases and J gave up 5 bases; unmatched junction bases: 4. The CDR3 length is 15 residues. The CDR3 protein is CASSEWDREDNEQFF. The CDR3 DNA reads TGTGCCAGCAGTGAATGGGACAGGGAGGACAATGAGCAGTTCTTC.

This chain connects TRBV28 to TRBJ2-3, with D uncertain. The germline V and J ends were trimmed by 4 bases and 3 bases, with 11 bases remaining between them. The CDR3 runs to 14 residues. Germline V gene lookup returns CDR1 MDHEN and CDR2 SYDVKM. CDR3 region: CASSSLQLTDTQYF. DNA for the CDR3: TGTGCCAGCAGTTCGTTACAGTTGACAGATACGCAGTATTTT.

The V gene is TRBV29-1, the J gene TRBJ1-2; 12 nucleotides line up with TRBD1. Germline CDR1 and CDR2: SQVTM and ANQGSEA. The V gene end was trimmed by 2 bases and the J gene end by 8 bases; junction bases not matched to a gene: 12. The CDR3 has 16 amino acids. The CDR3 DNA is TGCAGCGTTGAACATTTCGGGACAGGGGGCTCAGAAGGCTACACCTTC. This translates into CSVEHFGTGGSEGYTF. The whole variable domain, filled in from reference TRBV29-1 and TRBJ1-2, reads SAVISQKPSRDICQRGTSLTIQCQVDSQVTMMFWYRQQPGQSLTLIATANQGSEATYESGFVIDKFPISRPNLTFSTLTVSNMSPEDSSIYLCSVEHFGTGGSEGYTFGSGTRLTVV.

The rearrangement links TRBV7-2 to TRBJ2-1; 10 bases fit TRBD2. The CDR3 is made up of 16 amino acids. Germline CDR1 and CDR2: SGHTA and FQGNSA. V gave up 3 bases and J gave up 5 bases; unmatched junction bases: 7. CDR3 in DNA: TGTGCCAGCAGCTTTACTAGCGGGGAGCCGCACAATGAGCAGTTCTTC. Its translation: CASSFTSGEPHNEQFF. Using reference TRBV7-2 and TRBJ2-1 for the parts outside the CDR3, the full variable domain is GAGVSQSPSNKVTEKGKDVELRCDPISGHTALYWYRQSLGQGLEFLIYFQGNSAPDKSGLPSDRFSAERTGGSVSTLTIQRTQQEDSAVYLCASSFTSGEPHNEQFFGPGTRLTVL.

This sequence joins TRBV19 and TRBJ2-1, with D possibly TRBD1 on 6 matching bases. Germline V lookup: CDR1 LNHDA, CDR2 SQIVND (reference sequence). V dropped 5 bases and J dropped 4 bases, with 15 bases sitting between them. This CDR3 is built from 15 residues. In DNA, the CDR3 is TGTGCCAGTAGTCCACCCGACAGGACATACAATGAGCAGTTCTTC. This codes for CASSPPDRTYNEQFF.

This clone was recorded only once. The genes are TRBV28 and TRBJ1-1; D gene uncertain. This CDR3 is 15 amino acids long. Between the trimmed V and J ends, which lost 5 bases and 0 bases, there was a span of 13 bases. Germline V gene sequence: CDR1 MDHEN, CDR2 SYDVKM. The CDR3 bases are TGTGCCAGCAGTCCGACAAGGGAGATGAACACTGAAGCTTTCTTT. Its protein product is CASSPTREMNTEAFF. Using reference TRBV28 and TRBJ1-1 for the parts outside the CDR3, the full variable domain is DVKVTQSSRYLVKRTGEKVFLECVQDMDHENMFWYRQDPGLGLRLIYFSYDVKMKEKGDIPEGYSVSREKKERFSLILESASTNQTSMYLCASSPTREMNTEAFFGQGTRLTVV.